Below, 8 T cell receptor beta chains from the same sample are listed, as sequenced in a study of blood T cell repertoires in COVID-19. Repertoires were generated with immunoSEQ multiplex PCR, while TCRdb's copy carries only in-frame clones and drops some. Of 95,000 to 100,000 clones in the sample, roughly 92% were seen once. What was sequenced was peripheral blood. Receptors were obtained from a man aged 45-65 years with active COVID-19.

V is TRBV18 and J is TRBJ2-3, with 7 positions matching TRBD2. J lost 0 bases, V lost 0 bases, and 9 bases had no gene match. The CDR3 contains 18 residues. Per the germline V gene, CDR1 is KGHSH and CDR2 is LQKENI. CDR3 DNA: TGTGCCAGCTCACCACCGGGAAGAGCGGGGTCTAGCACAGATACGCAGTATTTT. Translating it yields CASSPPGRAGSSTDTQYF.

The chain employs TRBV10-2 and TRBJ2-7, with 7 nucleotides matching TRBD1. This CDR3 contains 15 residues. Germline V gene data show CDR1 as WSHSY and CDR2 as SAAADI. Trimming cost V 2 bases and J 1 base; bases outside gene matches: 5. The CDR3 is CASSEPPTGSYEQYF. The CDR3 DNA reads TGCGCCAGCAGTGAGCCTCCGACAGGGTCCTACGAGCAGTACTTC.

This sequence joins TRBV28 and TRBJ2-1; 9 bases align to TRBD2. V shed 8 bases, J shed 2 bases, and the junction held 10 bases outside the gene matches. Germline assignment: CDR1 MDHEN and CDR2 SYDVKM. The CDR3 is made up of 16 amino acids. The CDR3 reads CASRGAGGFTYNEQFF. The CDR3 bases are TGTGCCAGCCGAGGGGCGGGAGGGTTCACCTACAATGAGCAGTTCTTC.

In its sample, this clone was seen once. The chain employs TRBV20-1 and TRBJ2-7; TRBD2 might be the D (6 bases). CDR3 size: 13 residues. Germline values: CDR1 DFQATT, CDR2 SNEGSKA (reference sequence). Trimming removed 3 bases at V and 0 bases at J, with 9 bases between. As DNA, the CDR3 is TGCAGTGCTAGTGGTAGCGGCTCCTACGAGCAGTACTTC. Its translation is CSASGSGSYEQYF.

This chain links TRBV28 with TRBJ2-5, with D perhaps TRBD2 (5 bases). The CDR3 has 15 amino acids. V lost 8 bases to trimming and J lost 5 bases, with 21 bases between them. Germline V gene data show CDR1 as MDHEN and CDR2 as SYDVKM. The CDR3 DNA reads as TGTGCCAGCCGAACGTCGACGGCCCGAGGGGAGACCCAGTACTTC. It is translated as CASRTSTARGETQYF.

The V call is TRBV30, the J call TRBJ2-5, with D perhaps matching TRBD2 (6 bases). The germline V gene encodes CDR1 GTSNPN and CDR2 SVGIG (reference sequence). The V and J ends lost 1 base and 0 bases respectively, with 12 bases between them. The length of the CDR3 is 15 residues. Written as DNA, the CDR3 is TGTGCCTGGAGTGGAAGGCTAGCGAACCAAGAGACCCAGTACTTC. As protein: CAWSGRLANQETQYF.

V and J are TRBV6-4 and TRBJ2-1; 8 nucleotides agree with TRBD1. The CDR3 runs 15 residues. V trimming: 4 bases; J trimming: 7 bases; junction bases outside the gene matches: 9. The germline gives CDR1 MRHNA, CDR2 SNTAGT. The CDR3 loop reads CASSVGQGANNEQFF. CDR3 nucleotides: TGTGCCAGCAGTGTAGGGCAGGGGGCTAATAATGAGCAGTTCTTC.

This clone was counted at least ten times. CDR3: CASTFEGGGEQPQHF. CDR3 sequence (DNA): TGTGCCAGCACGTTCGAGGGTGGGGGCGAACAGCCCCAGCATTTT. This chain connects TRBV2 to TRBJ1-5, with D possibly being TRBD1 (6 bases). Trimming took off 7 bases at V and 7 bases at J, with 20 bases between the two ends. CDR3 length: 15 amino acids. CDR1 is SNHLY and CDR2 is FYNNEI in the germline V gene.